Below are 19 T cell receptor beta chains sequenced from a single sample in a study of T cells of healthy individuals. MiXCR was run by TCRdb on the 5' RACE reads, yielding one entry per CDR3 protein. In the table there are fewer than 75,000 distinct CDR3 sequences, 15% to 20% of which are singletons. The receptor source for this set is a human donor in good health.

This clonotype has ten or more counts. The chain recombines TRBV20-1 with TRBJ1-1; a possible D gene is TRBD1 (5 bases). Trimming took 0 bases from V and 0 from J, leaving 14 bases between them. This CDR3 contains 16 residues. Looked up from germline, CDR1 is DFQATT and CDR2 is SNEGSKA (reference sequence). In DNA form, the CDR3 reads TGCAGTGCTAGAGACCCCACGAAGGGGCTGAACACTGAAGCTTTCTTT. The encoded protein is CSARDPTKGLNTEAFF.

This clonotype was seen many times. The chain uses TRBV12-3 or TRBV12-4 and TRBJ2-5, with 7 bases matching TRBD1. CDR3 length: 11 amino acids. With 6 bases clipped from V and 5 bases from J, the junction kept 0 bases outside the gene matches. The CDR3 protein is CASSRGETQYF. The CDR3 bases are TGTGCCAGCAGCAGGGGGGAGACCCAGTACTTC.

This clonotype has a count of ten or more. CDR3 bases: TGTGCCAGCAGTTCGACCCCCGGGACAGGGCGCCACGAGCAGTACTTC. Its translation is CASSSTPGTGRHEQYF. This sequence joins TRBV28 and TRBJ2-7; 9 bases align to TRBD1. CDR1 and CDR2 (germline): MDHEN, SYDVKM. This CDR3 has 16 amino acids. V gave up 4 bases and J gave up 5 bases; unmatched junction bases: 12.

This clonotype occurred many times. This chain links TRBV13 with TRBJ2-2; TRBD2 agrees at 10 bases. The CDR3 is made up of 15 amino acids. V trimming: 5 bases; J trimming: 6 bases; junction bases outside the gene matches: 6. Germline-derived CDR1 and CDR2 are PRHDT and FYEKMQ (reference sequence). The CDR3 loop is CASSPGAGGAGELFF. The CDR3 DNA sequence: TGTGCCAGCAGCCCCGGAGCGGGAGGGGCCGGGGAGCTGTTTTTT.

The rearrangement uses TRBV5-1 and TRBJ2-2; no reliable D call. CDR1 is SGHRS and CDR2 is YFSETQ in the germline V gene. This CDR3 has 15 residues. V shed 4 bases and J shed 2 bases, with 12 bases lying between them. CDR3 sequence reads: CASSVSSLNTGELFF. In DNA, the CDR3 is TGCGCCAGCAGCGTAAGCAGCCTAAACACCGGGGAGCTGTTTTTT.

Ten or more counts support this clonotype. V usage is TRBV4-1 and J usage is TRBJ2-3; a weak D match, TRBD1 (5 bases). CDR3 size: 18 residues. V was trimmed by 2 bases and J by 0 bases, leaving 18 bases between them. Germline CDR1 and CDR2: MGHRA and YSYEKL. The CDR3 is CASSQPTRKQASTDTQYF. The CDR3 nucleotides are TGCGCCAGCAGCCAACCTACAAGGAAACAGGCTAGCACAGATACGCAGTATTTT.

This clonotype has ten or more counts. The V call is TRBV18, the J call TRBJ1-5, with D perhaps TRBD1 (6 bases). The CDR3 spans 17 residues. Germline loops: CDR1 KGHSH, CDR2 LQKENI. V dropped 0 bases and J dropped 0 bases, with 12 bases sitting between them. In DNA form, the CDR3 reads TGTGCCAGCTCACCACCACCGGACAGCTATAGCAATCAGCCCCAGCATTTT. It yields the protein CASSPPPDSYSNQPQHF. The full variable domain, with the rest looked up from reference TRBV18 and TRBJ1-5, is NAGVMQNPRHLVRRRGQEARLRCSPMKGHSHVYWYRQLPEEGLKFMVYLQKENIIDESGMPKERFSAEFPKEGPSILRIQQVVRGDSAAYFCASSPPPDSYSNQPQHFGDGTRLSIL.

This clonotype came up many times. V is TRBV9 and J is TRBJ1-2; D is unclear. V shed 2 bases and J shed 2 bases, with 7 bases lying between them. CDR3 size: 13 residues. Germline V gives CDR1 SGDLS, CDR2 YYNGEE. CDR3 in DNA: TGTGCCAGCAGCGTGGGCAGGAACTATGGCTACACCTTC. The encoded protein is CASSVGRNYGYTF.

This clonotype was observed a few times. The gene calls are TRBV28 and TRBJ2-3; the match to TRBD2 covers 8 bases. Looked up from germline, CDR1 is MDHEN and CDR2 is SYDVKM. The CDR3 extends over 16 amino acids. J was trimmed by 4 bases and V by 3 bases; bases with no gene match: 9. The CDR3 sequence: CASSFGVAGLSDTQYF. CDR3 DNA: TGTGCCAGCAGTTTTGGGGTAGCGGGATTGTCAGATACGCAGTATTTT.

This clonotype was detected a few times. The chain carries TRBV9 and TRBJ1-1; D remains ambiguous. CDR1 is SGDLS, CDR2 YYNGEE, per germline. The CDR3 covers 15 residues. V gave up 4 bases and J gave up 6 bases, with 19 bases separating them. CDR3 nucleotide sequence: TGTGCCAGCAGCCCCCGCCAGATGGGAAGAGCTGAAGCTTTCTTT. Encoded protein: CASSPRQMGRAEAFF.

In its sample, this clonotype was seen a few times. CDR3 in amino acids: CASRPPVRYNEQFF. The CDR3 DNA follows: TGTGCCAGCAGGCCCCCGGTTAGGTACAATGAGCAGTTCTTC. V gene TRBV7-9 combines with J gene TRBJ2-1; D gene unclear. Per the germline V gene, CDR1 is SEHNR and CDR2 is FQNEAQ (reference sequence). V was shortened by 6 bases and J by 4 bases, with 13 bases between the two germline ends. The CDR3 length is 14 residues.

This clonotype was detected only once. The chain uses TRBV3-1 and TRBJ2-7, with 10 bases aligning to TRBD1. The trim removed 4 bases at V and 5 bases at J, leaving 8 bases unmatched. The CDR3 spans 15 residues. Germline lookup yields CDR1 LGHDT and CDR2 YNNKEL (reference sequence). CDR3 coding DNA: TGTGCCAGCAGCCCAAATGCCGGGACAGGGGACGAGCAGTACTTC. Encoded protein: CASSPNAGTGDEQYF.

This clonotype was detected ten times or more. The chain combines TRBV5-5 with TRBJ1-1; the D is unclear. Looked up from germline, CDR1 is SGHKS and CDR2 is YYEKEE (reference sequence). The CDR3 length is 14 residues. V was trimmed by 1 base and J by 8 bases, leaving 15 bases between them. The CDR3: CASSLLSEAREAFF. The CDR3 nucleotides are TGTGCCAGCAGCTTGTTGTCGGAGGCAAGGGAAGCTTTCTTT.

V gene TRBV5-5 combines with J gene TRBJ1-2; a weak D match, TRBD1 (5 bases). This CDR3 has 13 amino acids. The germline gives CDR1 SGHKS, CDR2 YYEKEE (reference sequence). V was clipped by 0 bases and J by 2 bases, with 5 bases between them. In nucleotides, the CDR3 is TGTGCCAGCAGCTTGGCAGGGAACTATGGCTACACCTTC. It codes for CASSLAGNYGYTF. Based on the CDR3 plus reference TRBV5-5 and TRBJ1-2, the full variable domain is DAGVTQSPTHLIKTRGQQVTLRCSPISGHKSVSWYQQVLGQGPQFIFQYYEKEERGRGNFPDRFSARQFPNYSSELNVNALLLGDSALYLCASSLAGNYGYTFGSGTRLTVV.

The CDR3 DNA follows: TGCGCCAGCAGCCCCGGGACTAGCGGGATCTATGAGCAGTTCTTC. Protein product: CASSPGTSGIYEQFF. This rearrangement joins TRBV4-1 to TRBJ2-1; TRBD2 matches 13 bases. The germline V gene encodes CDR1 MGHRA and CDR2 YSYEKL. The CDR3 runs to 15 residues. Unmatched junction bases numbered 5, after V lost 4 bases and J lost 8 bases.

The chain carries TRBV15 and TRBJ2-1; D is unresolved. CDR1 is LNHNV and CDR2 is YYDKDF in the germline V gene (reference sequence). V lost 0 bases to trimming and J lost 4 bases, with 10 bases between them. The CDR3 length is 15 residues. CDR3 protein: CATSRDLEGYNEQFF. The CDR3 bases are TGTGCCACCAGCAGAGATTTGGAAGGATACAATGAGCAGTTCTTC.

Many counts were recorded for this clonotype. This chain connects TRBV7-9 to TRBJ2-3; D is unclear. Germline lookup yields CDR1 SEHNR and CDR2 FQNEAQ (reference sequence). The V end was cut by 1 base, the J end by 6 bases, with 14 bases between. The CDR3 is made up of 15 amino acids. CDR3 residues: CASSLVAGITDTQYF. CDR3 coding DNA: TGTGCCAGCAGCTTAGTGGCCGGCATTACCGATACGCAGTATTTT.

This clonotype was observed many times. The chain combines TRBV9 with TRBJ2-5; D may match TRBD1 or TRBD2 (7 bases each). Trimming removed 0 bases from V and 0 bases from J, with 15 bases in between. Germline V lookup: CDR1 SGDLS, CDR2 YYNGEE. The CDR3 spans 17 residues. The CDR3 protein is CASSVDDQGGYQETQYF. The CDR3 DNA is TGTGCCAGCAGCGTAGATGACCAGGGGGGGTACCAAGAGACCCAGTACTTC.

This clonotype was found a few times. The chain couples TRBV5-1 to TRBJ1-4; 7 bases map to TRBD1. The CDR3 loop spans 14 amino acids. CDR1 and CDR2 from the germline V gene are SGHRS and YFSETQ. V shed 6 bases, J shed 5 bases, and the junction held 7 bases outside the gene matches. Here the CDR3 reads CASNGGQPNEKLFF. In nucleotides, the CDR3 is TGCGCCAGCAACGGGGGACAGCCAAATGAAAAACTGTTTTTT.